This T cell receptor beta chain is drawn from a study of spatial heterogeneity in lung cancer. Study-level points and caveats: In tumors, expanded intratumoral alpha and beta TCR counts tracked mutation counts.

This clonotype was counted at least ten times. Antigen: not known. Since it is a stray read in a library aimed at alpha chains, this beta chain has a size that is not meaningful. The time point here: sample taken at primary tumor resection. Trimming at V came to 0 bases and at J to 7 bases, leaving 3 bases not matched to a gene. The CDR3 spans 16 residues. Germline V CDR1 and CDR2: SGHRS, YFSETQ. TCRdb processed the 5' RACE reads anew with MiXCR; each CDR3 protein has one entry. The sample lists around 20,000 distinct CDR3 sequences, 5% to 6% seen once, with 10% in the top ten. This chain joins TRBV5-1 and TRBJ2-1, with 14 nucleotides matching TRBD2. This TCR derives from a female donor with early-stage non-small cell lung cancer. The source was lung tumor tissue, collected at surgery. DNA of the CDR3: TGCGCCAGCAGCTTGGGACTAGCGGGAGGGCGGAATGAGCAGTTCTTC. It translates to CASSLGLAGGRNEQFF.